This T cell receptor (beta chain) originates from a study of patients and donors after allogeneic stem cell transplantation. V shed 6 bases, J shed 5 bases, and the junction held 5 bases outside the gene matches. This CDR3 has 13 residues. TCRdb fed the RT-PCR reads into MiXCR, producing one record per CDR3 protein. The top ten clones hold 5% to 6.5% of a sample with about a million distinct CDR3 sequences, under 20% of them seen once. V and J are TRBV12-3 or TRBV12-4 and TRBJ2-7; 9 bases align to TRBD1. The TCR originated in a human donor who was either an allogeneic HSCT recipient or a stem cell or donor lymphocyte infusion donor (not recorded which). It is not recorded whose cells these are; they may come from a transplant donor. The sample taken for sequencing was blood, either unsorted or a sorted T cell fraction (not recorded which). CDR3: CASRRTGAHEQYF. CDR3 sequence (DNA): TGTGCCAGCAGGAGGACAGGGGCCCACGAGCAGTACTTC.